This record concerns one T cell receptor beta chain sequence. The antigen is unknown. The record originates from a study of shared clonotypes between healthy human individuals. General study results and limits: Rarefaction demonstrated incomplete sorted-subset sequencing despite large depth.

The length of the CDR3 is 13 residues. V lost 6 bases and J lost 8; bases outside the gene matches: 5. Per the germline V gene, CDR1 is SSHAT and CDR2 is FNYEAQ (reference sequence). Here immunoSEQ multiplex PCR was the method, and the copy in TCRdb shows in-frame clones only, minus some. The table records 780,000 or so clones, roughly two thirds of them present only once. The sequenced material came from memory CD4+ T cells sorted from blood. The subset is: CD45RA-negative fraction. The clonotype comes from a woman in her thirties in good health. The chain uses TRBV7-7 and TRBJ2-1, with 9 positions matching TRBD2. The CDR3 region is CASSQGLAHEQFF. CDR3 bases: TGTGCCAGCAGTCAGGGACTAGCCCATGAGCAGTTCTTC.